This entry lists 9 T cell receptor beta chains sequenced from one sample in a study of T-cell memory formation after mild COVID-19. TCRdb called the 5' RACE reads again in MiXCR, with one record for every CDR3 protein. Here the sample spans roughly 200,000 distinct CDR3 sequences, around 16% being singletons. The material sequenced was PBMCs or a T cell subset sorted from them (not recorded which). The receptors here all came from an adult woman who had mild COVID-19 (a few samples of this study predate the infection). Cell type and time point are not known.

In this sample, this clonotype turned up many times. The chain has TRBV18 and TRBJ2-2; 10 bases agree with TRBD2. This CDR3 is built from 19 residues. Germline CDR1 KGHSH, CDR2 LQKENI. The trim removed 2 bases at V and 0 bases at J, leaving 9 bases unmatched. The CDR3 spells CASSPSAHSGRSNTGELFF. The CDR3 region has the DNA TGTGCCAGCTCACCATCGGCCCATAGCGGGAGGTCGAACACCGGGGAGCTGTTTTTT.

This sequence joins TRBV11-1 and TRBJ1-1, with D possibly TRBD1 on 5 matching bases. The CDR3 contains 14 residues. V was pared by 3 bases and J by 0 bases, with 8 bases between. Per germline, CDR1 SGHAT and CDR2 FQDESV (reference sequence). The CDR3 region is CASSLGPMNTEAFF. The CDR3 DNA reads as TGTGCCAGCAGCTTGGGACCTATGAACACTGAAGCTTTCTTT. The variable domain in full, completed from reference TRBV11-1 and TRBJ1-1, reads EAEVAQSPRYKITEKSQAVAFWCDPISGHATLYWYRQILGQGPELLVQFQDESVVDDSQLPKDRFSAERLKGVDSTLKIQPAELGDSAMYLCASSLGPMNTEAFFGQGTRLTVV.

This clonotype was seen only a few times. This chain joins TRBV7-9 and TRBJ2-5, with a possible D match to TRBD2 (6 bases). The V end was cut by 8 bases, the J end by 2 bases, with 15 bases between. Germline V CDR1 and CDR2: SEHNR, FQNEAQ (reference sequence). The CDR3 is 14 amino acids. CDR3 sequence: CASLAEVGQETQYF. Written as DNA, the CDR3 is TGTGCCAGCTTAGCGGAGGTGGGGCAAGAGACCCAGTACTTC.

The gene calls are TRBV7-9 and TRBJ2-5, with D uncertain. Deletions cut 11 bases from V and 2 bases from J, with 18 bases between. CDR3 size: 14 residues. Per the germline V gene, CDR1 is SEHNR and CDR2 is FQNEAQ (reference sequence). The CDR3 bases are TGTGCCGCTGGTTCCCTCGGCGTTCAAGAGACCCAGTACTTC. It encodes CAAGSLGVQETQYF.

This clonotype came up a few times. This rearrangement joins TRBV7-9 to TRBJ2-3, with a possible D match to TRBD1 (7 bases). The CDR3 has 14 residues. The V gene lost 10 bases and the J gene lost 0 bases, with 14 bases spanning the gap. In germline, CDR1 is SEHNR, CDR2 FQNEAQ (reference sequence). The CDR3 sequence: CATGRQGSTDTQYF. The CDR3 DNA sequence: TGTGCCACCGGGAGACAGGGTAGCACAGATACGCAGTATTTT.

The chain couples TRBV7-3 to TRBJ1-2; D uncertain. CDR1 is SGHTA and CDR2 is FQGTGA in the germline V gene. This CDR3 contains 14 residues. V was shortened by 0 bases and J by 5 bases, with 10 bases between the two germline ends. The CDR3 reads CASSLTGGGYGYTF. In DNA, the CDR3 is TGTGCCAGCAGCTTAACGGGAGGCGGGTATGGCTACACCTTC.

As concerns this clonotype: Compared with germline, one end of the junction differs, possibly owing to a read error. The chain uses TRBV7-3 and TRBJ2-2; tentatively, D is TRBD1 or TRBD2 (5 bases each). Germline V gene lookup returns CDR1 SGHTA and CDR2 FQGTGA. The CDR3 consists of 16 residues. Here the CDR3 DNA reads TGTGCCAGCAGCTCAGCTCCGCCCGGGGCCACCGGGGAGATGTTTTTT. This encodes CASSSAPPGATGEMFF.

V and J are TRBV6-6 and TRBJ2-4; 8 bases are shared with TRBD2. Looked up from germline, CDR1 is MNHNY and CDR2 is SVGAGI (reference sequence). The CDR3 extends over 18 amino acids. V lost 0 bases, J lost 0 bases, and 7 bases stayed unmatched. The CDR3 nucleotides read TGTGCCAGCAGTTACTCGAGCGGGGGCCCCCTAGCCAAAAACATTCAGTACTTC. Its protein is CASSYSSGGPLAKNIQYF.

This chain uses TRBV6-2 or TRBV6-3 with TRBJ2-2; TRBD2 aligns across 11 bases. The CDR3 runs 18 residues. The V gene end was trimmed by 4 bases and the J gene end by 3 bases; junction bases not matched to a gene: 10. Germline V CDR1 and CDR2: MNHEY, SVGEGT. The CDR3 spells CASSWDSGRAVDTGELFF. Written as DNA, the CDR3 is TGTGCCAGCAGTTGGGATAGCGGGAGGGCCGTGGACACCGGGGAGCTGTTTTTT.